This T cell receptor (beta chain) came from a study of tumor-infiltrating lymphocytes in primary liver carcinoma. Study overall: The yield of productive TCRbeta reads per sample was roughly 3.65 to 7.5 million and was similar across tissue types.

Comment on this clonotype: What it recognizes is unknown. One junction end disagrees with the germline gene, perhaps due to a read error.

Whole-study findings and limits: Lesser overlap characterized tumor-adjacent and tumor-blood pairs relative to tumor region pairs.

RNA isolated from unsorted whole blood supplied the blood RNA, with germline DNA also extracted. From about 0.45 ug total RNA, TCR beta cDNA was generated with a primer in the constant region. Three nested multiplex PCR rounds of slightly modified ARM-PCR generated TCR beta libraries. Each CDR3 protein is one row after TCRdb ran MiXCR on the multiplex PCR reads. The data show 330,000 or so distinct CDR3 sequences, roughly two thirds seen once. The sample consisted of peripheral blood. The source of this sequence is a man aged 35-49 years with primary liver carcinoma and hepatitis B virus infection.

Written as DNA, the CDR3 is TGTGCCAGCAGCCAATTCAAAGGGCCAGCGGGAGTTCGGGGGACCGGGGTGCTGTTTTTT. It translates to CASSQFKGPAGVRGTGVLFF. The V and J genes are TRBV14 and TRBJ2-2, with 8 bases lining up with TRBD2. CDR1 SGHDN and CDR2 FVKESK come from the germline V gene. The CDR3 has 20 residues.